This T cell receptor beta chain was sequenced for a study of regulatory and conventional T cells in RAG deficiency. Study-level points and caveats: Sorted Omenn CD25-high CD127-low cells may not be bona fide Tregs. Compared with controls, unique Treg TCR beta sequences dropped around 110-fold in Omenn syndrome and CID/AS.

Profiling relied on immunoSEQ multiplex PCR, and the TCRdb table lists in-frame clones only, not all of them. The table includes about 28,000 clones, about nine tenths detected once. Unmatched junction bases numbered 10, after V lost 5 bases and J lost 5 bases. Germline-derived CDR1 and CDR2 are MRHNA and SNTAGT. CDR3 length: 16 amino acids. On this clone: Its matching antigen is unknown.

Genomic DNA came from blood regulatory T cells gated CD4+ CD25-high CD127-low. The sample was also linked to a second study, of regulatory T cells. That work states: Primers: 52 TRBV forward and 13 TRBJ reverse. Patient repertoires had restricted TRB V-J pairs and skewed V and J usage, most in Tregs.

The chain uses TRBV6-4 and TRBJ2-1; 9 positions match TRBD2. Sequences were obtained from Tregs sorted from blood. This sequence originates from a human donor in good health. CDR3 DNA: TGTGCCAGCAGTCCCCCCCGAAAGCGGGGGGACAATGAGCAGTTCTTC. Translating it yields CASSPPRKRGDNEQFF.